This record covers a single TCR beta chain. These data belong to a study of blood T cell repertoires in COVID-19. Study overall: T cells, B-cell-depleted T cells, or PBMCs supplied cDNA or gDNA.

Trimming took 5 bases from V and 7 from J; bases not matched to a gene: 13. Germline assignment: CDR1 LNHDA and CDR2 SQIVND (reference sequence). The CDR3 contains 16 residues. Participants' own reports of clinical history determined their cohort assignment. Original processing methods: Estimated nucleated cell counts came from reference gene primer amplification. Sequencing used immunoSEQ multiplex PCR; TCRdb keeps in-frame clones, though not all of them. V and J calls and clone size follow that table, whereas D and trimming were derived from the DNA. The sample has about 230,000 clones; around 92% are singletons.

What was sequenced was PBMCs or T cells enriched from blood (not recorded which). The genes are TRBV19 and TRBJ2-4, with 8 bases aligning to TRBD2. This clonotype was obtained from a woman aged 30 to 39 with acute COVID-19. CDR3 amino acids: CASSPNSPGGRNIQYF. Written as DNA, the CDR3 is TGTGCCAGTAGTCCAAACTCCCCGGGGGGGAGGAACATTCAGTACTTC.